This passage covers 13 T cell receptor beta chains from one sample sequenced in a study of T cell clonality in common variable immunodeficiency (dated by TCRdb to the mid-2010s). The protocol used for the library was the immunoSEQ multiplex PCR assay. The clones in this table, taken by TCRdb from immuneACCESS, are in-frame only. Not every clone is retained; where verified, under half of the shortfall comes from an unresolved V gene, and the cause of the rest is unknown. The table shows roughly 40,000 clones here, with no singletons. Of the sample, 2.8% is held by the ten largest clones. The sample comprised peripheral blood mononuclear cells. These receptors all come from a person aged 18 to 75 in good health.

This clone showed up many times. The read gets to within 3 residues of the CDR3 end, and the germline J gene fills in the rest. This chain joins TRBV2 and TRBJ2-7, with a tentative D call TRBD1 (6 bases). Germline-derived CDR1 and CDR2 are SNHLY and FYNNEI. V lost 7 bases and J lost 0, with 10 bases in between. The CDR3 is 13 residues long. The CDR3 loop reads CASKGGRSYEQYF. Incomplete CDR3 DNA: TGTGCCAGCAAAGGGGGACGCTCCTACGAG.

This clone was counted many times. The sequenced fragment ends 3 residues before the CDR3 boundary, so the rest is inferred from the germline J gene. The same CDR3 can be traced to other DNA sequences in this sample. This chain uses TRBV5-6 with TRBJ1-4, with unresolved D. This CDR3 contains 14 residues. The germline CDR1 and CDR2 sequences are SGHDT and YYEEEE. Deletions cut 0 bases from V and 7 bases from J, with 10 bases between. The CDR3 DNA, read in part, is TGTGCCAGCAGCTTGGCTCGGGGTCGTGAAAAA. Protein: CASSLARGREK. The whole CDR3 sequence is CASSLARGREKLFF.

This clone has just a few counts. The germline gene is not matched at one end of the junction; a read error may be the cause. The observed sequence ends 3 residues before the CDR3 terminus, with the missing tail filled in from the germline J gene. The chain joins TRBV7-9 to TRBJ1-2; weak D call: TRBD1 (5 bases). CDR1 and CDR2 (germline): SEHNR, FQNEAQ (reference sequence). The CDR3 consists of 13 residues. The CDR3 here is CSSSLVQGYGYTF. Partial CDR3 DNA: TGTTCCAGCAGCTTAGTCCAGGGCTATGGC.

This clone was seen repeatedly, ten times or more. From the germline J gene comes the end of the CDR3, since the read stops 3 residues before it. This chain connects TRBV4-1 to TRBJ2-3; D perhaps matches TRBD2 (5 bases). V was pared by 5 bases and J by 5 bases, with 11 bases between. The CDR3 contains 13 residues. Germline assignment: CDR1 MGHRA and CDR2 YSYEKL. The CDR3 is CASSYYRGDTQYF. CDR3 bases read: TGCGCCAGCAGCTACTATCGGGGAGATACG.

This clone has a count of ten or more. The read is 3 residues too short to cover the CDR3 end, so that end is filled in from the germline J gene. This sequence joins TRBV5-6 and TRBJ1-2, with 7 bases fitting TRBD1. V lost 4 bases, J lost 5 bases, and 8 bases stayed unmatched. The CDR3 is 14 residues long. From germline, CDR1 is SGHDT and CDR2 YYEEEE. The part of the CDR3 DNA that was read is TGTGCCAGCAGCAACACCGGGACAGCTTATGGC. Translating gives CASSNTGTAYG. Given in full, the CDR3 is CASSNTGTAYGYTF. The full variable domain, its missing parts supplied by reference TRBV5-6 and TRBJ1-2, is DAGVTQSPTHLIKTRGQQVTLRCSPKSGHDTVSWYQQALGQGPQFIFQYYEEEERQRGNFPDRFSGHQFPNYSSELNVNALLLGDSALYLCASSNTGTAYGYTFGSGTRLTVV.

This clone was detected ten times or more. The DNA ends 3 residues before the CDR3 does, and the rest of the CDR3 is filled in from the germline J gene. The V call is TRBV7-9, the J call TRBJ2-7; 8 bases align to TRBD2. The CDR3 loop spans 15 amino acids. Germline V CDR1 and CDR2: SEHNR, FQNEAQ (reference sequence). V trimming: 5 bases; J trimming: 4 bases; junction bases outside the gene matches: 10. The CDR3 DNA, read in part, is TGTGCCAGCAGCCGCGCGGGAGGAGGAGGATACGAG. Its translation is CASSRAGGGGYE. The CDR3 as a whole reads CASSRAGGGGYEQYF.

This clone was detected many times. Read data end 3 residues before the CDR3 end; the end is taken from the germline J gene. This chain connects TRBV7-6 to TRBJ2-1, with 7 nucleotides matching TRBD1. The V gene's germline CDR1 is SGHVS and CDR2 FNYEAQ. This CDR3 contains 12 residues. Trimming removed 4 bases from V and 6 bases from J; junction bases left unmatched: 0. CDR3 DNA (partial): TGTGCCAGCAGCTACAGGGGCAATGAG. This translates into CASSYRGNE. The CDR3 reads in full as CASSYRGNEQFF. Full variable domain (outside the CDR3, taken from reference TRBV7-6 and TRBJ2-1): GAGVSQSPRYKVTKRGQDVALRCDPISGHVSLYWYRQALGQGPEFLTYFNYEAQQDKSGLPNDRFSAERPEGSISTLTIQRTEQRDSAMYRCASSYRGNEQFFGPGTRLTVL.

This clone came up many times. The CDR3 end lies 3 residues beyond the end of the read and is filled in from the germline J gene. The V and J genes are TRBV19 and TRBJ2-3; TRBD2 aligns across 10 bases. The CDR3 contains 18 residues. The junction had 14 bases not matched to a gene; V was cut back by 5 bases and J by 3 bases. Germline V lookup: CDR1 LNHDA, CDR2 SQIVND (reference sequence). The CDR3: CASSSPGLATLLTDTQYF. The sequenced CDR3 bases are TGTGCCAGTAGTTCCCCGGGACTAGCGACCCTCCTTACAGATACG.

Comment on this clone: The CDR3 end falls 3 residues outside the read, so it is completed with the germline J gene. The chain carries TRBV7-9 and TRBJ1-1; 7 positions match TRBD1. Germline V lookup: CDR1 SEHNR, CDR2 FQNEAQ (reference sequence). Trimming took 5 bases from V and 3 from J; bases not matched to a gene: 3. There are 13 residues in the CDR3. CDR3 loop: CASSPGGHTEAFF. The sequenced CDR3 bases are TGTGCCAGCAGCCCAGGGGGTCACACTGAA.

This clone was counted ten times or more. The CDR3 end lies 3 residues beyond the end of the read and is filled in from the germline J gene. The chain links TRBV18 to TRBJ1-6; D unresolved. V was cut by 6 bases and J by 10 bases, with 16 bases left in between. Germline CDR1 is KGHSH and CDR2 is LQKENI. This CDR3 comprises 14 residues. CDR3 protein: CASSSSGERSPLHF. The CDR3 bases that were read are TGTGCCAGCTCGTCGTCCGGGGAGAGATCACCC.

This clone has at least ten counts. Read coverage stops 3 residues before the CDR3 terminus; the germline J gene supplies the remainder. The chain couples TRBV20-1 to TRBJ2-1; the D is unclear. Trimming stripped 3 bases from V and 6 bases from J, with 18 bases between. The CDR3 has 15 residues. Germline V lookup: CDR1 DFQATT, CDR2 SNEGSKA (reference sequence). CDR3 DNA, as far as it was read: TGCAGTGCTAGGTTACCGCTAGGAGCGTCCAATGAG. This encodes CSARLPLGASNE. The entire CDR3 is CSARLPLGASNEQFF.

To note about this clone: The read ends 3 residues early relative to the CDR3; the germline J gene fills the gap. V gene TRBV19 combines with J gene TRBJ1-1, with D unclear. This CDR3 has 13 amino acids. V was shortened by 5 bases and J by 4 bases, with 11 bases between the two germline ends. Germline CDR1 reads LNHDA; CDR2 reads SQIVND (reference sequence). The sequenced part of the CDR3 DNA is TGTGCCAGTAGTTTGGCCGGGGTCACTGAA. It is translated as CASSLAGVTE. In full, the CDR3 is CASSLAGVTEAFF.

This clone was detected many times. The read ends 3 residues before the CDR3 terminus; that terminus is restored from the germline J gene. The gene calls are TRBV4-1 and TRBJ2-2, with 9 bases identical to TRBD2. Germline V gives CDR1 MGHRA, CDR2 YSYEKL. After removal of 0 bases from V and 6 bases from J, the junction contained 8 bases not matched to a gene. The CDR3 length is 17 residues. Partial CDR3 DNA: TGCGCCAGCAGCCAAGAGGCGGGCGGGGGGGCCCCCGGGGAG. Its translation is CASSQEAGGGAPGE. In full, the CDR3 reads CASSQEAGGGAPGELFF.